This T cell receptor beta chain was retrieved from a study of siplizumab effects on memory and regulatory T cells. Points on this clone: Its specificity is not known.

Assay: immunoSEQ multiplex PCR; the TCRdb copy retains only in-frame clones and omits some. Of over 65,000 clones listed, 95% are singletons. Per germline, CDR1 SGDLS and CDR2 YYNGEE. This CDR3 has 15 residues. Trimming removed 0 bases from V and 7 bases from J; junction bases left unmatched: 5. General study findings and limits: A major contribution to the alloresponse seemed to be made by naive T cells, which seemed more diverse than memory cells.

Input material: CD8+ T cells sorted from blood. This chain joins TRBV9 and TRBJ2-1, with 9 bases fitting TRBD2. This clonotype originated in a human donor in good health. The CDR3 loop is CASSVVTSGWNEQFF. The CDR3 DNA sequence: TGTGCCAGCAGCGTAGTAACTAGCGGGTGGAATGAGCAGTTCTTC.